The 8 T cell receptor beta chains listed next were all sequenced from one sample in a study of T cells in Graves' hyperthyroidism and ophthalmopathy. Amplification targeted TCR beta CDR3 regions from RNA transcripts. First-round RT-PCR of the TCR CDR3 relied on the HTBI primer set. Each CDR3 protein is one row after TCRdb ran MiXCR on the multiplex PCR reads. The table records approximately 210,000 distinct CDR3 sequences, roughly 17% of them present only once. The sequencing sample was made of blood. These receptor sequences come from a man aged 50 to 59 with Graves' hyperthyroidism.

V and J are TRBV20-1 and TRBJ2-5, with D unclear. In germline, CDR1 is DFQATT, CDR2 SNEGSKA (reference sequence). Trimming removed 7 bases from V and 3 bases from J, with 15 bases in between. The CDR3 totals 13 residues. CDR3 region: CSGPSMLEETQYF. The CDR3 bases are TGCAGTGGCCCTTCGATGCTAGAAGAGACCCAGTACTTC.

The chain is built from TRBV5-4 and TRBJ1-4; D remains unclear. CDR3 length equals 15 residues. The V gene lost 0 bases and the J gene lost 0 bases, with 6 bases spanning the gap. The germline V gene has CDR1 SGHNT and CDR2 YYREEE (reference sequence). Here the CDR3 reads CASSLAATTNEKLFF. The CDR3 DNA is TGTGCCAGCAGCTTGGCGGCAACAACTAATGAAAAACTGTTTTTT.

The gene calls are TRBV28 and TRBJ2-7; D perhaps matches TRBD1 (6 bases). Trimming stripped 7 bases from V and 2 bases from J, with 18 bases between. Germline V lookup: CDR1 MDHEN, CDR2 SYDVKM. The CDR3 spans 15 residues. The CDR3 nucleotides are TGTGCCAGCACCTTCGTACAGGGTTTTGCCTACGAGCAGTACTTC. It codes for CASTFVQGFAYEQYF.

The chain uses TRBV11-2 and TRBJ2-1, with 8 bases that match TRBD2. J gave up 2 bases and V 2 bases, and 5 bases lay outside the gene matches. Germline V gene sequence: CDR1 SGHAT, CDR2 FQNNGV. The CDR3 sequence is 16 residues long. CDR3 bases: TGTGCCAGCAGCTTATTATTAGCGGGACCCTACAATGAGCAGTTCTTC. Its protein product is CASSLLLAGPYNEQFF. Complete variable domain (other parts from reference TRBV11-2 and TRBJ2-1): EAGVAQSPRYKIIEKRQSVAFWCNPISGHATLYWYQQILGQGPKLLIQFQNNGVVDDSQLPKDRFSAERLKGVDSTLKIQPAKLEDSAVYLCASSLLLAGPYNEQFFGPGTRLTVL.

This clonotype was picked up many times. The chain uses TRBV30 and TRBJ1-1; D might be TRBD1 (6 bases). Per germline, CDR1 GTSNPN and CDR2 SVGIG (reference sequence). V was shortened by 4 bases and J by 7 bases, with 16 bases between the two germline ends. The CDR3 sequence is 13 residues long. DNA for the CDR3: TGTGCCTGGAAAGGGGGAGGGGGGTTTGAAGCTTTCTTT. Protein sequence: CAWKGGGGFEAFF. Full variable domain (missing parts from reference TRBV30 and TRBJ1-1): SQTIHQWPATLVQPVGSPLSLECTVEGTSNPNLYWYRQAAGRGLQLLFYSVGIGQISSEVPQNLSASRPQDRQFILSSKKLLLSDSGFYLCAWKGGGGFEAFFGQGTRLTVV.

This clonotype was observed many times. The CDR3 bases are TGTGCCAGCAGTTTAAATAGGTGGAATGAGCAGTTCTTC. This codes for CASSLNRWNEQFF. This chain links TRBV12-3 or TRBV12-4 with TRBJ2-1, with unresolved D. The CDR3 spans 13 residues. V lost 2 bases, J lost 7 bases, and 9 bases lay in between.

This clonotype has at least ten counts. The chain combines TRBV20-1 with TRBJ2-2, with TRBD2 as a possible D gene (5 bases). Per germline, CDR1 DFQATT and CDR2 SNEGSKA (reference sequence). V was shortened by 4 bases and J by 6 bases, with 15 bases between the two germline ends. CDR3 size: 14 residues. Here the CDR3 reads CSATPGNLAGELFF. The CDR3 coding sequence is TGCAGTGCTACCCCGGGAAACTTAGCCGGGGAGCTGTTTTTT.

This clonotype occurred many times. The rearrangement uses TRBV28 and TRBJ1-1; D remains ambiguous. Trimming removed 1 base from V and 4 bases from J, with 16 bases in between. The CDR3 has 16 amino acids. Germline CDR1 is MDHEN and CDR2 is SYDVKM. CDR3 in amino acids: CASSLYWARGSTEAFF. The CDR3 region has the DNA TGTGCCAGCAGTTTATATTGGGCCCGAGGGAGCACTGAAGCTTTCTTT.